This passage covers 10 T cell receptor beta chains from one sample sequenced in a study of blood T cell repertoires in COVID-19. The method was immunoSEQ multiplex PCR; TCRdb's version includes in-frame clones alone and lacks a portion of them. The sample lists under 400,000 clones; roughly 88% were seen once. Sequencing was carried out using peripheral blood. The receptors were gathered from a woman aged 25 to 39 with COVID-19, enrolled during active disease.

This clone was detected once. The J gene is TRBJ1-4, the V gene TRBV5-1; 7 bases fit TRBD1. J was trimmed by 0 bases and V by 4 bases; bases with no gene match: 6. This CDR3 has 16 residues. CDR1 is SGHRS, CDR2 YFSETQ, per germline. The CDR3, as DNA: TGCGCCAGCAGCCTTAGGACAGGTTCAACTAATGAAAAACTGTTTTTT. Translating it yields CASSLRTGSTNEKLFF.

The sample holds a few counts of this clone. The chain is built from TRBV6-2 or TRBV6-3 and TRBJ2-5; D is possibly TRBD1 (5 bases). Trimming cost V 4 bases and J 2 bases, with 11 bases left between them. Per germline, CDR1 MNHEY and CDR2 SVGEGT. The CDR3 covers 14 residues. This chain's CDR3 is CASSWGEEQETQYF. The CDR3 nucleotides read TGTGCCAGCAGTTGGGGCGAGGAGCAAGAGACCCAGTACTTC.

This rearrangement joins TRBV28 to TRBJ1-2; 8 bases are shared with TRBD1. The CDR3 has 14 residues. Trimming at V came to 2 bases and at J to 4 bases, leaving 3 bases not matched to a gene. CDR1 and CDR2 from the germline V gene are MDHEN and SYDVKM. CDR3 in DNA: TGTGCCAGCAGTTTACAGGACAGGGTCTATGGCTACACCTTC. Amino acid sequence: CASSLQDRVYGYTF.

Only a few counts were recorded for this clone. The chain recombines TRBV6-6 with TRBJ2-7; D uncertain. Germline values: CDR1 MNHNY, CDR2 SVGAGI (reference sequence). The CDR3 is 13 residues long. Trimming removed 4 bases at V and 6 bases at J, with 13 bases between. The CDR3 sequence: CASSSLPGFEQYF. For the CDR3, the DNA is TGTGCCAGCAGTTCTCTACCAGGTTTCGAGCAGTACTTC.

The V and J genes are TRBV24-1 and TRBJ2-7; 7 bases agree with TRBD2. Per germline, CDR1 KGHDR and CDR2 SFDVKD. The V and J ends lost 2 bases and 10 bases, in that order; junction bases with no gene match: 10. CDR3 length: 14 residues. CDR3 bases: TGTGCCACCAGTGATTCTTGGGTGGGGAGGGGCCAGTACTTC. It specifies CATSDSWVGRGQYF.

The chain has TRBV19 and TRBJ1-4, with TRBD1 as a possible D gene (6 bases). The V end lost 6 bases, the J end lost 3 bases, and 14 bases lay between the germline ends. The germline CDR1 and CDR2 sequences are LNHDA and SQIVND (reference sequence). This CDR3 is built from 15 residues. CDR3: CASSARGFANEKLFF. The CDR3 nucleotides are TGTGCCAGTAGCGCCAGGGGTTTCGCTAATGAAAAACTGTTTTTT.

V gene TRBV28 combines with J gene TRBJ1-2, with a weak D call TRBD1 (6 bases). The V gene's germline CDR1 is MDHEN and CDR2 SYDVKM. Trimming took 8 bases from V and 8 from J, leaving 12 bases between them. The CDR3 has 11 amino acids. The CDR3 loop is CASRAGDGYTF. CDR3 in DNA: TGTGCCAGCCGAGCAGGGGACGGCTACACCTTC.

This chain uses TRBV16 with TRBJ1-4; TRBD1 is a possible D gene (6 bases). There are 12 residues in the CDR3. Trimming took 4 bases from V and 14 from J, leaving 14 bases between them. Germline values: CDR1 KGHSY, CDR2 FQNENV. The CDR3 DNA reads as TGTGCCAGCAGCCTTACGGACAGTAAGCTGTTTTTT. Amino acid sequence: CASSLTDSKLFF.

This clone was picked up one time. The V and J genes are TRBV12-5 and TRBJ1-2; no firm D call. Germline values: CDR1 LGHNT, CDR2 FRNRAP. This CDR3 is 12 amino acids long. V gave up 3 bases and J gave up 12 bases, with 14 bases separating them. Written as DNA, the CDR3 is TGTGCTAGTGGTTTAAACACACCTCATCACACCTTC. Protein: CASGLNTPHHTF.

The chain carries TRBV11-2 and TRBJ1-2, with 7 bases aligning to TRBD1. The CDR3 consists of 14 residues. Per germline, CDR1 SGHAT and CDR2 FQNNGV. V lost 5 bases and J lost 4; bases outside the gene matches: 7. CDR3 bases: TGTGCCAGCAGCCCCCCGACAGGGATCTATGGCTACACCTTC. As protein: CASSPPTGIYGYTF.